This record covers a single TCR beta chain. As handled by the study authors: Researchers report that nucleated cell counts were estimated from reference gene primer amplification. Using immunoSEQ multiplex PCR, the repertoire was profiled, and TCRdb retains in-frame clones only, with some absent. The V and J calls and the clone size are those of that table, but D and trimming were determined from the DNA. The data hold about 480,000 clones, with 85% to 90% observed a single time. Deletions cut 8 bases from V and 7 bases from J, with 17 bases between. The CDR3 covers 12 residues. Germline CDR1 GTSNPN, CDR2 SVGIG (reference sequence). The data originate from a study of blood T cell repertoires in COVID-19. While infection was still active, Seattle patients were enrolled and then followed longitudinally.

The sequence derives from a woman aged 45 to 65 with COVID-19, enrolled during active disease. The chain recombines TRBV30 with TRBJ1-2; a weak D match, TRBD1 (6 bases). The sample consisted of peripheral blood. DNA for the CDR3: TGTGCCCGGGGGGACACTCCCGGTGGCTACACCTTC. It encodes CARGDTPGGYTF.